The source of this T cell receptor beta chain is a study of monozygotic twins with inflammatory bowel disease. Per-sample cDNA came from eight separate reactions. With the 5' RACE reads reprocessed, TCRdb shows one record per CDR3 protein and no DNA. The repertoire shows 400,000 to 500,000 distinct CDR3 sequences; the top ten hold about 2.3%. Sequencing input: blood. This TCR came from a human donor with ulcerative colitis or Crohn's disease, or a healthy co-twin of an affected twin (not recorded which).

The CDR3 loop reads CASSSDRYNNEQFF. The chain couples TRBV7-2 to TRBJ2-1; absent DNA, TCRdb's TRBD1 call cannot be checked. Germline-derived CDR1 and CDR2 are SGHTA and FQGNSA. The CDR3 is made up of 14 amino acids.